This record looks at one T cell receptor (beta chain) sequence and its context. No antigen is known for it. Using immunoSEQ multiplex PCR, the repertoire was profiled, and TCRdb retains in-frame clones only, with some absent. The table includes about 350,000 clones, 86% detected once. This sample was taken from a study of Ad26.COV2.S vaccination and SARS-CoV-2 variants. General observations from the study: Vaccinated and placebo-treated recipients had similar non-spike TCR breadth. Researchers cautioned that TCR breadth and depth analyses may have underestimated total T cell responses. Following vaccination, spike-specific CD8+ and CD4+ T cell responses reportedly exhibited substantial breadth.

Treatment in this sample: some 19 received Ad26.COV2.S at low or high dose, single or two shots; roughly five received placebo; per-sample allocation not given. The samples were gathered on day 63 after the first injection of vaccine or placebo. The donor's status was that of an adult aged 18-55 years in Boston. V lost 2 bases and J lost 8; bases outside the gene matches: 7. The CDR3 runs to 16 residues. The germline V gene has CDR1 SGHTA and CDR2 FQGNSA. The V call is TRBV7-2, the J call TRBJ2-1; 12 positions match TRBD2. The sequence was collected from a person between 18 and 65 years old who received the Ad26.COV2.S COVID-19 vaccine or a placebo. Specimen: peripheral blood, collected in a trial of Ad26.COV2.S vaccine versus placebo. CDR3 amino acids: CASSLKGLAGGYEQFF. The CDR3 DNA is TGTGCCAGCAGCTTAAAAGGTCTAGCGGGGGGGTATGAGCAGTTCTTC.